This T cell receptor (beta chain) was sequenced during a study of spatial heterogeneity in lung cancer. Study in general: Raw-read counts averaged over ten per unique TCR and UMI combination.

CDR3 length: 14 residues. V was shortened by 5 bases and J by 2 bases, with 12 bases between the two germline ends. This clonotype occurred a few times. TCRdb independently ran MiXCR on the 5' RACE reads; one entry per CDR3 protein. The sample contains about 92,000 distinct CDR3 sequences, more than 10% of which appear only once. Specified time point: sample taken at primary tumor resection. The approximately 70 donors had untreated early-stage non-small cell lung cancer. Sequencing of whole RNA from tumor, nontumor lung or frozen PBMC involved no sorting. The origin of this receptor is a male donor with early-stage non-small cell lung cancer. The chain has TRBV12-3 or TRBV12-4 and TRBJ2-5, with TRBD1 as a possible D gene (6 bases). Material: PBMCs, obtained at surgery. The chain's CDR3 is CASSLQGPQETQYF. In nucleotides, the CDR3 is TGTGCCAGCAGTCTACAGGGTCCGCAAGAGACCCAGTACTTC.